The source of this TCR beta chain is a study of shared clonotypes between healthy human individuals. This clone has a single count. Antigen: not known. CD8 cells classed as naive were CD45RO-negative and positively selected for CCR7, excluding terminally differentiated effector memory CD45RA+ cells. Germline loops: CDR1 GTSNPN, CDR2 SVGIG (reference sequence). Trimming cost V 5 bases and J 5 bases; bases outside gene matches: 23. The CDR3 has 19 residues. Study-wide results and limits: With a handful of donors compared, roughly 5% of naive CD4 clonotypes were shared.

TCRdb keeps only in-frame clones here, not all; method: immunoSEQ multiplex PCR. The table records roughly 2 million clones, around 96% of them present only once. Sequencing was done on a sample of naive CD8+ T cells sorted from blood. The chain joins TRBV30 to TRBJ2-5, with TRBD2 identical over 10 bases. This receptor was obtained from a man between 18 and 29 years old in good health. Written as DNA, the CDR3 is TGTGCCTGGGGCACTCTGGGGCAGTGGGGACTAGCGTCCGCCGAGACCCAGTACTTC. Amino acid sequence: CAWGTLGQWGLASAETQYF.